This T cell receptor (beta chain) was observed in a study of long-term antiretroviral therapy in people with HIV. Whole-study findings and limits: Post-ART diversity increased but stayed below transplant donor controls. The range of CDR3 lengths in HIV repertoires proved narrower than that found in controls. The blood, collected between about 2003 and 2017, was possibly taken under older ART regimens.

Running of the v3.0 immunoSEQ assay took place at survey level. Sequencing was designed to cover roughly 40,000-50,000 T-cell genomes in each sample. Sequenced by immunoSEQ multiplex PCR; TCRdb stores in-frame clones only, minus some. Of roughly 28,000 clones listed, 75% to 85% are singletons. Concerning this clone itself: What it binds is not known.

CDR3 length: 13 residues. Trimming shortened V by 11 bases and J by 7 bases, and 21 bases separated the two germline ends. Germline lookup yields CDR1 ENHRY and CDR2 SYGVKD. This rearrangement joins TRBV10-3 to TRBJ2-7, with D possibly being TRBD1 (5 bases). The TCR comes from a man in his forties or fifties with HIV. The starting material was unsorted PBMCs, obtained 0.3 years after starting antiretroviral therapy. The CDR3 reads CASHGQGLEEQYF. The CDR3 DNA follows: TGTGCCTCCCACGGGCAGGGCCTCGAAGAGCAGTACTTC.